This TCR beta chain is drawn from a study of T cells in Graves' hyperthyroidism and ophthalmopathy. This clonotype came up many times. V was cut by 7 bases and J by 7 bases, with 20 bases left in between. Germline CDR1 MNHNS, CDR2 SASEGT. The CDR3 is 15 residues long. Template material for amplifying TCR beta CDR3 regions consisted of RNA transcripts. HTBI primers were employed in a first-round RT-PCR of the TCR CDR3. MiXCR, applied by TCRdb to the multiplex PCR reads, yields one record per CDR3 protein. The sample has roughly 700,000 distinct CDR3 sequences; 14% are singletons. Sequencing was done on a sample of blood. The V call is TRBV6-1, the J call TRBJ2-1, with no clear D. This clonotype originated in a woman younger than 30 with Graves' hyperthyroidism. CDR3 coding DNA: TGTGCCAGCACCTCTTCAGAGGACCTTCCTAATGAGCAGTTCTTC. It specifies CASTSSEDLPNEQFF.